This TCR beta chain was retrieved from a study of T cell responses to AZD1222 COVID-19 vaccine. Overall study context: Combined were second doses at about 4 or about 12 weeks. The study, taken as a whole, reports: Mapped onto spike, vaccine-associated CD4 TCRs spanned it and were dominant at 160-218 and 743-854. Baseline seropositivity occurred in only six AZD1222 recipients.

The junction had 14 bases not matched to a gene; V was cut back by 5 bases and J by 6 bases. Germline V CDR1 and CDR2: SGHTA, FQGNSA. The CDR3 has 19 amino acids. The data were produced by immunoSEQ multiplex PCR, yet TCRdb's version contains in-frame clones alone and is incomplete. Of 110,000 to 150,000 clones listed, roughly nine tenths are singletons. A remark on this clone: What it binds is not known.

The TCR comes from an adult in good health. The starting material was peripheral blood, obtained on day 0 of AZD1222 vaccination. V is TRBV7-2 and J is TRBJ2-2; 14 bases are a match to TRBD2. The CDR3 nucleotides read TGTGCCAGCAGCCGCTTCCACGGGACTAGCGGGAGTCGGTCCGGGGAGCTGTTTTTT. Translating it yields CASSRFHGTSGSRSGELFF.